What follows are 29 T cell receptor beta chains derived from one specimen sequenced in a study of blood T cell repertoires in COVID-19. The assay was immunoSEQ multiplex PCR, and TCRdb's table has in-frame clones only and misses some. This sample yields some 530,000 clones, of which approximately 85% are seen a single time; 3.2% belongs to the top ten. Sequenced material: peripheral blood. Receptors were obtained from a human donor in a cohort sampled during active COVID-19.

The V call is TRBV28, the J call TRBJ1-3; D is unclear. The V gene lost 2 bases and the J gene lost 0 bases, with 23 bases spanning the gap. The CDR3 spans 20 residues. Germline values: CDR1 MDHEN, CDR2 SYDVKM. CDR3 nucleotide sequence: TGTGCCAGCAGTTTAACTCTTAGGACGGGAAGGAAGGGCTCTGGAAACACCATATATTTT. As protein: CASSLTLRTGRKGSGNTIYF.

The chain links TRBV25-1 to TRBJ2-5; 9 bases are a match to TRBD1. The CDR3 covers 13 residues. V trimming: 3 bases; J trimming: 14 bases; junction bases outside the gene matches: 10. Germline loops: CDR1 MGHDK, CDR2 SYGVNS. The CDR3 sequence is CASSDTIRDRVYF. The CDR3 DNA follows: TGTGCCAGCAGTGATACAATTAGGGACAGGGTATACTTC.

The chain combines TRBV27 with TRBJ2-7; 11 positions agree with TRBD1. V lost 3 bases and J lost 3; bases outside the gene matches: 13. The CDR3 loop spans 18 amino acids. CDR1 and CDR2 (germline): MNHEY, SMNVEV (reference sequence). The CDR3: CASSLGDRGASLVYEQYF. The CDR3 DNA sequence: TGTGCCAGCAGTTTGGGGGACAGGGGGGCCTCCCTGGTCTACGAGCAGTACTTC.

The rearrangement links TRBV7-2 to TRBJ2-1, with 13 bases identical to TRBD2. CDR3 length: 15 residues. CDR1 SGHTA and CDR2 FQGNSA come from the germline V gene. V shed 5 bases, J shed 5 bases, and the junction held 3 bases outside the gene matches. CDR3 coding DNA: TGTGCCAGCAGCCCGACTAGCGGGGGGAACAATGAGCAGTTCTTC. Its protein product is CASSPTSGGNNEQFF.

This sequence joins TRBV10-1 and TRBJ2-1; TRBD2 matches at 11 bases. Germline CDR1 reads WNHNN; CDR2 reads SYGVQD (reference sequence). After removal of 1 base from V and 4 bases from J, the junction contained 3 bases not matched to a gene. CDR3 length: 16 amino acids. The CDR3 protein is CASSELGTSGYNEQFF. CDR3 DNA: TGCGCCAGCAGTGAGTTAGGGACTAGCGGTTACAATGAGCAGTTCTTC.

The chain joins TRBV18 to TRBJ2-5; D is unclear. V was shortened by 2 bases and J by 9 bases, with 16 bases between the two germline ends. Germline lookup yields CDR1 KGHSH and CDR2 LQKENI. The CDR3 totals 14 residues. The CDR3 protein is CASSPSPSVTSQYF. The CDR3 DNA reads as TGTGCCAGCTCACCATCTCCCAGCGTTACCTCCCAGTACTTC.

The sample holds one count of this clone. The chain joins TRBV19 to TRBJ2-1; 12 bases match TRBD2. Germline V gene data show CDR1 as LNHDA and CDR2 as SQIVND (reference sequence). This CDR3 has 13 residues. V was pared by 7 bases and J by 14 bases, with 9 bases of the junction left unmatched. This CDR3 is CASNPSGRAGKFF. As DNA, the CDR3 is TGTGCCAGTAACCCTAGCGGGAGGGCCGGAAAGTTCTTC.

This chain links TRBV18 with TRBJ1-2; perhaps TRBD1 as D (5 bases). The CDR3 contains 14 residues. Germline CDR1 KGHSH, CDR2 LQKENI. Trimming left V 3 bases short and J 2 bases short, with 10 bases between. The CDR3, as DNA: TGTGCCAGCTCACCGGCAGGGAAAAACTATGGCTACACCTTC. Translated, it gives CASSPAGKNYGYTF.

The chain joins TRBV19 to TRBJ2-2; TRBD1 matches 9 bases. Germline V gene data show CDR1 as LNHDA and CDR2 as SQIVND (reference sequence). CDR3 size: 15 residues. Trimming at V came to 5 bases and at J to 7 bases, leaving 8 bases not matched to a gene. The CDR3 is CASSSRDRANGELFF. CDR3 nucleotides: TGTGCCAGTAGTTCCCGGGACAGGGCCAACGGGGAGCTGTTTTTT.

In its sample, this clone was seen a few times. The chain couples TRBV10-3 to TRBJ2-7, with a tentative D call TRBD2 (6 bases). V was trimmed by 10 bases and J by 3 bases, leaving 13 bases between them. This CDR3 has 12 residues. The V gene's germline CDR1 is ENHRY and CDR2 SYGVKD. CDR3 amino acids: CATQTSNYEQYF. As DNA, the CDR3 is TGTGCCACCCAAACTAGCAACTACGAGCAGTACTTC.

The chain carries TRBV5-1 and TRBJ2-3, with 10 nucleotides matching TRBD1. Germline V gene data show CDR1 as SGHRS and CDR2 as YFSETQ. There are 14 residues in the CDR3. V dropped 6 bases and J dropped 2; count of bases not matched to a gene: 3. This chain's CDR3 is CASKTGGDTDTQYF. As DNA, the CDR3 is TGCGCCAGCAAGACAGGGGGCGACACAGATACGCAGTATTTT.

CDR3: CASSRQAYRLNYGYTF. The CDR3 nucleotides are TGTGCCAGCAGTAGACAGGCTTACCGTTTAAACTATGGCTACACCTTC. The V gene is TRBV6-6, the J gene TRBJ1-2; a weak D match, TRBD1 (6 bases). Germline V gene data show CDR1 as MNHNY and CDR2 as SVGAGI (reference sequence). This CDR3 spans 16 amino acids. Trimming shortened V by 5 bases and J by 2 bases, and 18 bases separated the two germline ends.

The CDR3 DNA reads TGTGCCAGCAGCTTAGCGCCGGGTAGTAGCGGGAGAGGTTACGAGCAGTACTTC. Encoded protein: CASSLAPGSSGRGYEQYF. This chain links TRBV7-9 with TRBJ2-7; TRBD2 aligns across 9 bases. V shed 0 bases and J 4 bases; nucleotides not matched to a gene: 13. The V gene's germline CDR1 is SEHNR and CDR2 FQNEAQ (reference sequence). There are 18 residues in the CDR3.

The gene calls are TRBV15 and TRBJ1-6; D gene unclear. The CDR3 has 13 amino acids. Per the germline V gene, CDR1 is LNHNV and CDR2 is YYDKDF (reference sequence). Deletions cut 7 bases from V and 4 bases from J, with 8 bases between. CDR3 sequence reads: CATKSEYNSPLHF. CDR3 DNA sequence: TGTGCCACCAAATCCGAGTATAATTCACCCCTCCACTTT.

The V call is TRBV30, the J call TRBJ2-7; D is perhaps TRBD2 (6 bases). V gave up 4 bases and J gave up 5 bases, with 18 bases separating them. This CDR3 is 14 amino acids long. The germline V gene encodes CDR1 GTSNPN and CDR2 SVGIG (reference sequence). DNA of the CDR3: TGTGCCTGGACGCTTACCGGGGGTAGGGACGAGCAGTACTTC. It codes for CAWTLTGGRDEQYF.

This clone was seen a few times. The chain couples TRBV10-1 to TRBJ1-2; 9 positions match TRBD1. The CDR3 spans 15 residues. The junction had 5 bases not matched to a gene; V was cut back by 4 bases and J by 2 bases. Germline values: CDR1 WNHNN, CDR2 SYGVQD (reference sequence). CDR3 DNA sequence: TGCGCCAGCAGTGTCCGGACAGGGGCCAACTATGGCTACACCTTC. Its protein is CASSVRTGANYGYTF.

The rearrangement joins TRBV30 to TRBJ2-1; D is unclear. Germline assignment: CDR1 GTSNPN and CDR2 SVGIG (reference sequence). V lost 4 bases and J lost 2, with 12 bases in between. The CDR3 consists of 14 residues. In DNA, the CDR3 is TGTGCCTGGACGGCGGAGCTCGCCTACAATGAGCAGTTCTTC. This encodes CAWTAELAYNEQFF.

In the case of this clone: Other DNA sequences of this sample code for an identical CDR3. The CDR3 nucleotides read TGTGCCAGCAGCTCTCGACTAGCGGGAGGCACAGATACGCAGTATTTT. Its protein product is CASSSRLAGGTDTQYF. The chain links TRBV7-3 to TRBJ2-3; TRBD2 agrees at 12 bases. The CDR3 consists of 16 residues. V shed 4 bases and J 1 base; nucleotides not matched to a gene: 3. Germline V gene sequence: CDR1 SGHTA, CDR2 FQGTGA.

This chain joins TRBV28 and TRBJ2-7, with a possible D match to TRBD1 (6 bases). CDR3 size: 13 residues. Germline CDR1 reads MDHEN; CDR2 reads SYDVKM. V dropped 3 bases and J dropped 2 bases, with 8 bases sitting between them. The CDR3 is CASSFGQPYEQYF. The CDR3 region has the DNA TGTGCCAGCAGTTTTGGACAGCCCTACGAGCAGTACTTC. The full variable domain, in which reference TRBV28 and TRBJ2-7 provide the parts outside the CDR3, is DVKVTQSSRYLVKRTGEKVFLECVQDMDHENMFWYRQDPGLGLRLIYFSYDVKMKEKGDIPEGYSVSREKKERFSLILESASTNQTSMYLCASSFGQPYEQYFGPGTRLTVT.

This clone was picked up one time. V usage is TRBV7-3 and J usage is TRBJ2-1, with 10 bases aligning to TRBD1. Germline assignment: CDR1 SGHTA and CDR2 FQGTGA. There are 16 residues in the CDR3. The V and J ends lost 3 bases and 8 bases, in that order; junction bases with no gene match: 10. The CDR3 here is CASSFLSRDRGYEQFF. Here the CDR3 DNA reads TGTGCCAGCAGCTTCCTTTCCCGGGACAGGGGCTATGAGCAGTTCTTC.

This clone appeared a few times. The chain has TRBV5-1 and TRBJ2-2; D is uncertain. Germline V gene sequence: CDR1 SGHRS, CDR2 YFSETQ. The CDR3 has 12 amino acids. Trimming cost V 0 bases and J 7 bases, with 4 bases left between them. CDR3 loop: CASSLDHGELFF. The CDR3 DNA reads TGCGCCAGCAGCTTGGATCACGGGGAGCTGTTTTTT.

The chain employs TRBV6-5 and TRBJ2-5, with unresolved D. The CDR3 contains 11 residues. The V and J ends lost 6 bases and 2 bases respectively, with 4 bases between them. The germline gives CDR1 MNHEY, CDR2 SVGAGI. For the CDR3, the DNA is TGTGCCAGCAGACATCAAGAGACCCAGTACTTC. It encodes CASRHQETQYF.

The rearrangement uses TRBV6-6 and TRBJ2-7; 9 bases map to TRBD1. The length of the CDR3 is 14 residues. V trimming: 5 bases; J trimming: 3 bases; junction bases outside the gene matches: 5. The germline V gene encodes CDR1 MNHNY and CDR2 SVGAGI (reference sequence). CDR3 sequence: CASSRDRGVYEQYF. The CDR3 nucleotides are TGTGCCAGCAGTCGCGACAGGGGGGTCTACGAGCAGTACTTC.

This clone was detected only once. This sequence joins TRBV11-3 and TRBJ1-1, with D possibly TRBD1 on 6 matching bases. Per the germline V gene, CDR1 is SGHNT and CDR2 is YENEEA. This CDR3 has 14 amino acids. With 5 bases removed from V and 3 bases from J, the gap between germline ends came to 13 bases. For the CDR3, the DNA is TGTGCCAGCAGCACGGGACAACCGGACACTGAAGCTTTCTTT. This encodes CASSTGQPDTEAFF.

DNA of the CDR3: TGTGCCAGCTCACCACCGGGACTGAGCACAGATACGCAGTATTTT. Translated, it gives CASSPPGLSTDTQYF. The rearrangement uses TRBV18 and TRBJ2-3; D perhaps matches TRBD2 (6 bases). Deletions cut 0 bases from V and 0 bases from J, with 7 bases between. From germline, CDR1 is KGHSH and CDR2 LQKENI. The CDR3 extends over 15 amino acids.

This chain uses TRBV28 with TRBJ1-2; D gene ambiguous. With 5 bases removed from V and 2 bases from J, the gap between germline ends came to 15 bases. CDR3 size: 15 residues. Germline V gives CDR1 MDHEN, CDR2 SYDVKM. CDR3 region: CASSPFPDSNYGYTF. DNA for the CDR3: TGTGCCAGCAGTCCATTCCCAGACTCGAACTATGGCTACACCTTC.

The rearrangement joins TRBV11-2 to TRBJ2-2; 7 nucleotides line up with TRBD1. Per germline, CDR1 SGHAT and CDR2 FQNNGV. Trimming at V came to 2 bases and at J to 6 bases, leaving 6 bases not matched to a gene. CDR3 length: 15 amino acids. The CDR3 protein is CASSLLTGDAGELFF. CDR3 nucleotides: TGTGCCAGCAGCTTATTAACAGGGGACGCCGGGGAGCTGTTTTTT.

V and J are TRBV30 and TRBJ2-3, with TRBD2 as a possible D gene (5 bases). The length of the CDR3 is 16 residues. V lost 0 bases and J 0 bases, leaving 13 bases between the germline ends. Germline assignment: CDR1 GTSNPN and CDR2 SVGIG (reference sequence). CDR3 DNA sequence: TGTGCCTGGAGTGTGGTTACTGGGAGTAGCACAGATACGCAGTATTTT. Translating gives CAWSVVTGSSTDTQYF.

The chain links TRBV5-6 to TRBJ1-2; D gene ambiguous. The germline V gene has CDR1 SGHDT and CDR2 YYEEEE. CDR3 size: 12 residues. Deletions cut 4 bases from V and 4 bases from J, with 8 bases between. CDR3 protein: CASSPGFYGYTF. In DNA form, the CDR3 reads TGTGCCAGCAGCCCTGGCTTCTATGGCTACACCTTC.